This TCR beta chain was observed in a study of beta chain features in type 1 diabetes. Broader study findings: Patients and controls would share equally any PCR tilt toward shorter templates. Insertion counts at VDJ junctions were lower in type 1 diabetes patients, who also showed more deletions there. All four CD4+ subsets of Type 1 diabetes patients contained TCRB CDR3s that were moderately but significantly shorter.

This clone occurred a few times. The antigen remains undetermined. cDNA synthesis used the whole RNA isolate, giving expressed TCRB sequences. The repertoire was sequenced with immunoSEQ multiplex PCR; TCRdb's copy has only in-frame clones and lacks some. Of around 100,000 clones in the sample, 25% to 30% are singletons; the top ten hold around 0.5%. Looked up from germline, CDR1 is MNHEY and CDR2 is SVGAGI. CDR3 length: 15 residues. Trimming at V came to 6 bases and at J to 8 bases, leaving 12 bases not matched to a gene. Sequenced input: central memory CD4+ T cells from blood. This TCR was sampled from a woman aged 18-29 years with type 1 diabetes. The gene calls are TRBV6-5 and TRBJ1-2; 10 nucleotides align to TRBD1. The CDR3 region has the DNA TGTGCCAGCAGCCCCAGACAGGGGGCTCTCGGAGGCTACACCTTC. This translates into CASSPRQGALGGYTF.